This T cell receptor (beta chain) was observed in a study of somatic mutations in cytotoxic T cells in rheumatoid arthritis. Background on the study: Selected T-cell populations stained with V beta antibodies were isolated by flow sorting to nearly 100% purity; these included V beta1+ cells subjected to TCRB sequencing.

A remark on this clone: No antigen is known for it.

Trimming took 3 bases from V and 0 from J, leaving 12 bases between them. CDR3 length equals 15 residues. Germline CDR1 is SGHNT and CDR2 is YYREEE (reference sequence). Study-wide findings and caveats: Patients with rheumatoid arthritis did not differ significantly from age-matched healthy controls in CD8+ T-cell clonality. TRBV07 appeared slightly underrepresented in the rheumatoid arthritis patients. That finding was not adjusted to account for multiple comparisons.

TCRdb's copy holds only in-frame clones and misses some; the assay was immunoSEQ multiplex PCR. The data show around 2,500 clones, approximately 79% seen once. The sequenced sample consisted of CD8+ T cells sorted from blood. This TCR was recovered from a woman aged 40-49 years with rheumatoid arthritis. The gene calls are TRBV5-4 and TRBJ1-1, with D perhaps TRBD1 (6 bases). The CDR3, as DNA: TGTGCCAGCAGCTCGCCACAGGGACTGAACACTGAAGCTTTCTTT. Translated: CASSSPQGLNTEAFF.